This T cell receptor beta chain was retrieved from a study of cytomegalovirus exposure and HLA in healthy donors. Study-level results: A later analysis reportedly found fewer N-insertions in an Asian-associated ancestry cluster than the roughly 670-donor mean.

The study ran its PCR with 60 Vbeta and 13 Jbeta primers. The method was immunoSEQ multiplex PCR; TCRdb's version includes in-frame clones alone and lacks a portion of them. The profile shows nearly 200,000 clones, 70% to 80% of them singletons. This clone was detected only once. The antigen is undetermined. V was trimmed by 6 bases and J by 1 base, leaving 15 bases between them. CDR1 and CDR2 from the germline V gene are SGHTA and FQGTGA. The length of the CDR3 is 16 residues. The clonotype originates from a male donor in good health and CMV-seropositive. The V gene is TRBV7-3, the J gene TRBJ2-2; D is possibly TRBD2 (6 bases). Sequencing used PBMCs. CDR3 in DNA: TGTGCCAGCAGTTGGGACTCACTCGGGAACACCGGGGAGCTGTTTTTT. Residues: CASSWDSLGNTGELFF.